This passage covers 24 T cell receptor beta chains from one sample sequenced in a study of T cell responses to AZD1222 COVID-19 vaccine. Assay: immunoSEQ multiplex PCR; the TCRdb copy retains only in-frame clones and omits some. The sample records roughly 120,000 clones, roughly 90% being singletons. Sequenced material: peripheral blood, taken 28 days after the second AZD1222 dose. The source of these receptors is an adult who received the AZD1222 COVID-19 vaccine.

This sequence joins TRBV2 and TRBJ1-5; unclear D gene. The CDR3 length is 13 residues. Trimming cost V 3 bases and J 11 bases, with 14 bases left between them. Per the germline V gene, CDR1 is SNHLY and CDR2 is FYNNEI. CDR3: CASSDGVGTTQHF. For the CDR3, the DNA is TGTGCCAGCAGTGACGGGGTAGGTACGACCCAGCATTTT.

This chain uses TRBV5-4 with TRBJ2-3; D is possibly TRBD1 (6 bases). Trimming pared 3 bases from V and 3 bases from J, leaving 20 bases between. The CDR3 spans 17 residues. Germline V gives CDR1 SGHNT, CDR2 YYREEE (reference sequence). The CDR3 region has the DNA TGTGCCAGCAGCTCCCTCCTGGGTGGGGGCGGGACAGATACGCAGTATTTT. This translates into CASSSLLGGGGTDTQYF.

The CDR3 loop reads CASSLAWGPGPGANVLTF. The DNA for the CDR3 is TGTGCCAGCAGCTTGGCTTGGGGCCCGGGCCCTGGGGCCAACGTCCTGACTTTC. The chain links TRBV5-6 to TRBJ2-6, with D possibly matching TRBD1 (5 bases). Per the germline V gene, CDR1 is SGHDT and CDR2 is YYEEEE. The CDR3 extends over 18 amino acids. The V gene lost 0 bases and the J gene lost 2 bases, with 15 bases spanning the gap.

The gene calls are TRBV15 and TRBJ1-5; a weak D match, TRBD1 (6 bases). V was trimmed by 3 bases and J by 1 base, leaving 13 bases between them. This CDR3 is built from 16 residues. Germline V gene lookup returns CDR1 LNHNV and CDR2 YYDKDF (reference sequence). CDR3 sequence reads: CATSSFRDISNQPQHF. Written as DNA, the CDR3 is TGTGCCACCAGCAGCTTCCGGGACATCAGCAATCAGCCCCAGCATTTT.

The gene calls are TRBV1 and TRBJ2-5. TRBV1 is an annotated pseudogene. There are 12 residues in the CDR3. CDR3 sequence (DNA): TGCACCAGCAGCAGGTATTGGGAGACCCAGTACTTC. Translated: CTSSRYWETQYF.

The chain carries TRBV11-2 and TRBJ1-6; no definite D call. Trimming removed 5 bases at V and 10 bases at J, with 15 bases between. The germline V gene encodes CDR1 SGHAT and CDR2 FQNNGV. CDR3 size: 14 residues. DNA for the CDR3: TGTGCCAGCAGCCAAGGGAACACCGGCTCACCCCTCCACTTT. It codes for CASSQGNTGSPLHF.

This chain uses TRBV7-9 with TRBJ2-7, with 7 bases matching TRBD1. The CDR3 covers 14 residues. J was trimmed by 6 bases and V by 1 base; bases with no gene match: 6. The germline gives CDR1 SEHNR, CDR2 FQNEAQ (reference sequence). The CDR3 is CASSLGNTGVEQYF. The CDR3 DNA sequence: TGTGCCAGCAGCTTAGGGAATACAGGGGTCGAGCAGTACTTC.

The chain links TRBV19 to TRBJ1-2; D call uncertain. The CDR3 totals 14 residues. The germline gives CDR1 LNHDA, CDR2 SQIVND (reference sequence). With 5 bases removed from V and 3 bases from J, the gap between germline ends came to 13 bases. The CDR3 spells CASSEVGRYYGYTF. The CDR3 DNA is TGTGCCAGTAGTGAGGTGGGCAGGTACTATGGCTACACCTTC.

The V and J genes are TRBV28 and TRBJ1-2; no definite D call. Germline V gene sequence: CDR1 MDHEN, CDR2 SYDVKM. V was trimmed by 5 bases and J by 13 bases, leaving 32 bases between them. The CDR3 is 17 residues long. The CDR3 region is CASSPGSLGYLSRMGTF. CDR3 DNA sequence: TGTGCCAGCAGTCCCGGGTCATTGGGTTACCTGTCTAGGATGGGCACCTTC.

V gene TRBV2 combines with J gene TRBJ1-6; no clear D. This CDR3 contains 15 residues. Germline V gives CDR1 SNHLY, CDR2 FYNNEI. Trimming cost V 6 bases and J 10 bases, with 19 bases left between them. The CDR3 nucleotides are TGTGCCAGCAGCGCACGGAATGGGTGGAGATCACCCCTCCACTTT. Its translation is CASSARNGWRSPLHF.

The chain joins TRBV10-3 to TRBJ1-1; TRBD1 matches 9 bases. This CDR3 has 16 residues. Looked up from germline, CDR1 is ENHRY and CDR2 is SYGVKD. V trimming: 2 bases; J trimming: 5 bases; junction bases outside the gene matches: 9. The CDR3 sequence: CAISEALQGARTEAFF. CDR3 coding DNA: TGTGCCATCAGTGAGGCATTACAGGGGGCAAGAACTGAAGCTTTCTTT.

The chain couples TRBV12-3 or TRBV12-4 to TRBJ1-1; D is ambiguous. The length of the CDR3 is 13 residues. V was trimmed by 8 bases and J by 4 bases, leaving 14 bases between them. In nucleotides, the CDR3 is TGTGCCAGCCGGGGTCTGGGTGTCACTGAAGCTTTCTTT. It translates to CASRGLGVTEAFF.

The chain couples TRBV5-1 to TRBJ2-3; D is unresolved. CDR3 length: 16 amino acids. The germline V and J ends were trimmed by 0 bases and 6 bases, with 17 bases remaining between them. The V gene's germline CDR1 is SGHRS and CDR2 YFSETQ. This CDR3 is CASSLDRGVLRDTQYF. The CDR3 DNA follows: TGCGCCAGCAGCTTGGATCGTGGGGTCCTGCGGGATACGCAGTATTTT.

This rearrangement joins TRBV18 to TRBJ2-7, with 8 bases fitting TRBD1. The CDR3 is 16 amino acids. The germline V gene has CDR1 KGHSH and CDR2 LQKENI. The junction had 7 bases not matched to a gene; V was cut back by 3 bases and J by 0 bases. CDR3 region: CASSPIGTGISYEQYF. For the CDR3, the DNA is TGTGCCAGCTCACCGATTGGGACAGGCATCTCCTACGAGCAGTACTTC.

This clone is judged medium-sized. The chain is built from TRBV6-1 and TRBJ1-6; D possibly corresponds to TRBD1 (5 bases). In germline, CDR1 is MNHNS, CDR2 SASEGT. The CDR3 length is 13 residues. The V and J ends lost 3 bases and 5 bases respectively, with 5 bases between them. The CDR3 DNA reads as TGTGCCAGCAGTGACAGGGATAATTCACCCCTCCACTTT. Amino acids: CASSDRDNSPLHF.

The CDR3 sequence is CASSKGGDQNTGELFF. The CDR3 nucleotides are TGTGCCAGCAGCAAAGGAGGGGACCAGAACACCGGGGAGCTGTTTTTT. The V gene is TRBV21-1, the J gene TRBJ2-2. TRBV21-1 is listed as a pseudogene. The length of the CDR3 is 16 residues.

The chain couples TRBV5-4 to TRBJ1-2, with 8 bases aligning to TRBD1. Germline V gene lookup returns CDR1 SGHNT and CDR2 YYREEE (reference sequence). CDR3 length: 16 amino acids. The ends lost 4 bases at V and 6 bases at J; junction bases unmatched: 14. CDR3 DNA sequence: TGTGCCAGCAGCGCAGTGCATAGGGACAGGCGGGATGGCTACACCTTC. This codes for CASSAVHRDRRDGYTF.

V and J are TRBV10-2 and TRBJ1-1; TRBD1 matches 7 bases. V trimming: 4 bases; J trimming: 1 base; junction bases outside the gene matches: 0. Germline V gene data show CDR1 as WSHSY and CDR2 as SAAADI. The CDR3 is 13 amino acids. The CDR3 sequence is CASSGDRNTEAFF. CDR3 bases: TGCGCCAGCAGTGGGGACAGGAACACTGAAGCTTTCTTT.

The chain employs TRBV27 and TRBJ2-3; tentatively, D is TRBD2 (5 bases). The CDR3 covers 16 residues. Trimming took 0 bases from V and 0 from J, leaving 10 bases between them. CDR1 is MNHEY and CDR2 is SMNVEV in the germline V gene (reference sequence). DNA for the CDR3: TGTGCCAGCAGTTTATCACACGGACTCAGCACAGATACGCAGTATTTT. As protein: CASSLSHGLSTDTQYF.

CDR3 region: CASSLFVRQDTGELFF. In DNA form, the CDR3 reads TGTGCCAGCAGCTTATTTGTACGACAGGACACCGGGGAGCTGTTTTTT. The chain joins TRBV11-2 to TRBJ2-2; a weak D match, TRBD1 (6 bases). This CDR3 spans 16 amino acids. V shed 2 bases and J shed 3 bases, with 13 bases lying between them. From germline, CDR1 is SGHAT and CDR2 FQNNGV.

The chain recombines TRBV4-1 with TRBJ2-2, with 9 bases aligning to TRBD2. V gave up 4 bases and J gave up 3 bases; unmatched junction bases: 6. Germline V gene data show CDR1 as MGHRA and CDR2 as YSYEKL. The CDR3 extends over 16 amino acids. As DNA, the CDR3 is TGCGCCAGCAGCCGACTAGCGGAGCCCCACACCGGGGAGCTGTTTTTT. Translation gives CASSRLAEPHTGELFF.

The gene calls are TRBV27 and TRBJ2-7; 8 bases are a match to TRBD1. Germline CDR1 MNHEY, CDR2 SMNVEV (reference sequence). This CDR3 is 14 amino acids long. J lost 5 bases, V lost 5 bases, and 8 bases had no gene match. CDR3 nucleotides: TGTGCCAGCAGTCCCGGGACAGGTCTTCACGAGCAGTACTTC. Translating gives CASSPGTGLHEQYF.

This clone is a singleton in its sample. The rearrangement links TRBV3-1 (or the pseudogene TRBV3-2) to TRBJ1-2; a possible D gene is TRBD1 (5 bases). The CDR3 consists of 17 residues. The germline V gene has CDR1 LGHDT and CDR2 YNNKEL (reference sequence). V was cut by 0 bases and J by 6 bases, with 20 bases left in between. In nucleotides, the CDR3 is TGTGCCAGCAGCCAAGATTGGGTGACAGCTTTGTTGCATGGCTACACCTTC. Its protein product is CASSQDWVTALLHGYTF.

The V gene is TRBV7-6, the J gene TRBJ2-7; TRBD1 agrees at 8 bases. The CDR3 is 14 amino acids. Germline V gene sequence: CDR1 SGHVS, CDR2 FNYEAQ. Germline trimming cut 6 bases from V and 5 bases from J; bases unmatched to any gene: 9. DNA for the CDR3: TGTGCCAGCAGTCCAGACAGGGGTTCCCACGAGCAGTACTTC. Translation: CASSPDRGSHEQYF.